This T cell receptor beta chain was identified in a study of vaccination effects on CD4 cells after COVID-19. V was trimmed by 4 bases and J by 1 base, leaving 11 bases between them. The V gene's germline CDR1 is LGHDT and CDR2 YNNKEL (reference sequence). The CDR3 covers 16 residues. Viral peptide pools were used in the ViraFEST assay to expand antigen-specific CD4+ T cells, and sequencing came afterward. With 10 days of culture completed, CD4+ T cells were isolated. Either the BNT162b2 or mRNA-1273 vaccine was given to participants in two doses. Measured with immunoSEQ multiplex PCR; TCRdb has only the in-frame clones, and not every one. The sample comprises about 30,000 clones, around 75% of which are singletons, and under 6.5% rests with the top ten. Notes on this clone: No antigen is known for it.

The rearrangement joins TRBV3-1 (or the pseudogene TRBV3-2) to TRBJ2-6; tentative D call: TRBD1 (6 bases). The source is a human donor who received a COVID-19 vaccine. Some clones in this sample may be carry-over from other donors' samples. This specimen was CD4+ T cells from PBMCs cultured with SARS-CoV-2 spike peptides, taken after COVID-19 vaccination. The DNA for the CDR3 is TGTGCCAGCAGCCGTGGACAGACTTCTGGGGCCAACGTCCTGACTTTC. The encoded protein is CASSRGQTSGANVLTF.